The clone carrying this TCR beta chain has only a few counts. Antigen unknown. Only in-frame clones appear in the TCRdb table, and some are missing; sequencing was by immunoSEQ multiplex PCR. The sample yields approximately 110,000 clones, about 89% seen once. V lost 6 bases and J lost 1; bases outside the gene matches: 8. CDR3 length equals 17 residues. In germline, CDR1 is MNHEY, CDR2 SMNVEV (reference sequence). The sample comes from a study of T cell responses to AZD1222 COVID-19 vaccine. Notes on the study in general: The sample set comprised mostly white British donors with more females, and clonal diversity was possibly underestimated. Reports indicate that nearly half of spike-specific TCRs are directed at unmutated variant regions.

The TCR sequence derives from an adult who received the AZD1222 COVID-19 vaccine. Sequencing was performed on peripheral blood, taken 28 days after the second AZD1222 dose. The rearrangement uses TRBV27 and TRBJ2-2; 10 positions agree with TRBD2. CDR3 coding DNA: TGTGCCAGCAGATCCATAGCGGGGGGAAAGAACACCGGGGAGCTGTTTTTT. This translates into CASRSIAGGKNTGELFF.